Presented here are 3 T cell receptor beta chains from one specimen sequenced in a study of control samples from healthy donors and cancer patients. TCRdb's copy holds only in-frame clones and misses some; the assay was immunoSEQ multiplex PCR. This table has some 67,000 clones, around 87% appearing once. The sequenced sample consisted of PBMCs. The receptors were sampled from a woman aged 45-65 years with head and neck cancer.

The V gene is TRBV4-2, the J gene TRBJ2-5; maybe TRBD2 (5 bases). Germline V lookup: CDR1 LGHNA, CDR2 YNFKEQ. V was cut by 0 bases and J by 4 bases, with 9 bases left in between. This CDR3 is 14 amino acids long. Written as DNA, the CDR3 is TGTGCCAGCAGCCAAGACAGGCGGGCAGAGACCCAGTACTTC. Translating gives CASSQDRRAETQYF.

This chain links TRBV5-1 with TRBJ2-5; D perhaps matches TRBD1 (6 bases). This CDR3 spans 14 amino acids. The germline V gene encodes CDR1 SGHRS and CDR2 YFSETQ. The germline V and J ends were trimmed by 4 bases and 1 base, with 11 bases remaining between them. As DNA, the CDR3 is TGCGCCAGCAGCCCCCTACAGGGCCAAGAGACCCAGTACTTC. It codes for CASSPLQGQETQYF.

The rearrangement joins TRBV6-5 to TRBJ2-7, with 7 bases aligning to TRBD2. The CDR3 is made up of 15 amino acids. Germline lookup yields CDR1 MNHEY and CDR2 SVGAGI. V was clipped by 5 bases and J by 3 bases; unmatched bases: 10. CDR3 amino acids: CASSQREGGIYEQYF. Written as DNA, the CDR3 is TGTGCCAGCAGTCAAAGGGAGGGCGGTATCTACGAGCAGTACTTC.